A selection of T cell receptor beta chains follows, all from one sample in a study of blood T cell repertoires in COVID-19. The table came from immunoSEQ multiplex PCR; TCRdb's copy has only in-frame clones and leaves some out. The sample includes approximately 210,000 clones, 88% of them seen just once. Material: peripheral blood. Source of these receptors: a man younger than 35 with active or convalescent COVID-19. Each CDR3 is given with its conserved first and last residue.

CDR3 length	V gene	J gene	CDR3 protein
13	TRBV6-4	TRBJ2-2	CASSAWESGELFF
19	TRBV6-1	TRBJ2-7	CASSEALLAGGGPGNEQYF
19	TRBV4-2	TRBJ2-7	CASSQGAGTGSPFGYEQYF
15	TRBV18	TRBJ2-5	CASSLSYEPQETQYF
17	TRBV19	TRBJ1-1	CASTPILGARSNTEAFF
13	TRBV12-3/TRBV12-4	TRBJ2-4	CASSPGTVNIQYF
15	TRBV30	TRBJ2-1	CAWRDGSGSGNEQFF
12	TRBV5-1	TRBJ2-1	CASSWTKNEQFF
15	TRBV9	TRBJ2-7	CASSFTGTRGDEQYF
13	TRBV28	TRBJ1-2	CASSLPTVYGYTF
14	TRBV7-2	TRBJ1-1	CASSLEGLGTEAFF
15	TRBV5-6	TRBJ1-5	CASSSGQGRNQPQHF
16	TRBV19	TRBJ2-1	CASSPWAGDRYNEQFF
15	TRBV19	TRBJ1-6	CASSLSGGYNSPLHF
13	TRBV30	TRBJ1-3	CAWSVGPRDTIYF
14	TRBV5-1	TRBJ1-6	CASSGDRDQSPLHF
15	TRBV7-2	TRBJ1-2	CASSLARRQTYGYTF
14	TRBV6-4	TRBJ2-1	CASSVLGGGNEQFF
16	TRBV27	TRBJ2-1	CASSLNGGLFYNEQFF
15	TRBV7-2	TRBJ2-3	CASSLGQASTDTQYF
15	TRBV6-2/TRBV6-3	TRBJ2-1	CASSYRQGVRNEQFF
13	TRBV27	TRBJ2-1	CASSWAGLSGQFF
21	TRBV27	TRBJ2-1	CASTPSRGTSGSRSPYNEQFF
19	TRBV28	TRBJ1-1	CASSYLLGQAPWRDTEAFF
14	TRBV7-8	TRBJ2-7	CASSFQEGNYEQYF
17	TRBV3-1/TRBV3-2	TRBJ2-3	CASSHRSLAGAKDTQYF
14	TRBV7-8	TRBJ1-1	CASSLLEGNTEAFF
15	TRBV7-2	TRBJ1-1	CASSLVGVRSAEAFF
17	TRBV19	TRBJ2-5	CASKAAGGPLLRETQYF
15	TRBV27	TRBJ1-3	CASRLRGKSGNTIYF
17	TRBV5-1	TRBJ2-2	CASSLGTSGPSTGELFF
14	TRBV6-5	TRBJ2-7	CASSYANSGSEQYF
15	TRBV5-1	TRBJ1-1	CASSLVSVSGTEAFF
16	TRBV5-5	TRBJ1-3	CASSWGGQGSGNTIYF
14	TRBV6-4	TRBJ1-4	CASSDFRSNEKLFF
18	TRBV7-2	TRBJ1-4	CASSLGSGTGAPNEKLFF
16	TRBV27	TRBJ2-1	CASSTGLADFYNEQFF
14	TRBV5-4	TRBJ2-5	CASSLSGAVGTQYF
13	TRBV30	TRBJ1-1	CAWSPTGGPEAFF
13	TRBV25-1	TRBJ2-2	CASIGRGTGELFF
12	TRBV19	TRBJ2-7	CASSTGLYEQYF
12	TRBV12-3/TRBV12-4	TRBJ1-1	CASSIPRVEAFF
15	TRBV7-9	TRBJ1-1	CASSLVGREGTEAFF
17	TRBV27	TRBJ2-5	CASSLSPGDRGKETQYF
15	TRBV11-2	TRBJ2-5	CASTRTGTSKETQYF
15	TRBV5-1	TRBJ1-4	CASSFNPGQGEKLFF
16	TRBV4-1	TRBJ2-7	CASSQDRFASAYEQYF
17	TRBV19	TRBJ2-1	CASSKGLAGANRDEQFF
11	TRBV6-1	TRBJ2-7	CASSELPEQYF
14	TRBV7-2	TRBJ2-5	CASSLNRGTETQYF
16	TRBV5-4	TRBJ1-6	CASRPGTGDYNSPLHF
16	TRBV18	TRBJ2-2	CASSPSGSQITGELFF
15	TRBV28	TRBJ1-1	CASRLSGQKNTEAFF
17	TRBV19	TRBJ1-1	CASSIGTTGTENTEAFF
16	TRBV19	TRBJ2-3	CASSIGGGGPSDTQYF